This is a list of T cell receptor beta chains from one sample in a study of radiation and T cells in renal cell carcinoma. The method was immunoSEQ multiplex PCR; TCRdb's version includes in-frame clones alone and lacks a portion of them. The repertoire holds tens of thousands of clones, with just under 85% as singletons. The specimen was blood, collected from a patient whose treatment included radiotherapy and nephrectomy. These receptors originate from a man in his fifties or sixties with renal cell carcinoma. Both conserved end residues are trimmed from each CDR3. Each record gives: CDR3 protein, J gene, clone size, V gene. Expanded clones get a size class; other rows say once, few or many, or leave the size out.

cdr3_aa: ASSLVVSTDTQY; j_call: TRBJ2-3; clone_size: .; v_call: TRBV11-2
cdr3_aa: AWRGGGVRSSNTEAF; j_call: TRBJ1-1; clone_size: .; v_call: TRBV30
cdr3_aa: AQSPWKTQY; j_call: TRBJ2-5; clone_size: few; v_call: TRBV19
cdr3_aa: ASSLAPGVGNT; j_call: TRBJ1-2; clone_size: .; v_call: TRBV7-9
cdr3_aa: ASSFSGGAINEQF; j_call: TRBJ2-1; clone_size: .; v_call: TRBV7-2
cdr3_aa: ASSEVRGKDQF; j_call: TRBJ2-1; clone_size: .; v_call: TRBV2
cdr3_aa: AWSGVQGGSPLH; j_call: TRBJ1-6; clone_size: .; v_call: TRBV30
cdr3_aa: ASSLAGGPYEQY; j_call: TRBJ2-7; clone_size: once; v_call: TRBV5-1
cdr3_aa: ASSQVRGNYGYT; j_call: TRBJ1-2; clone_size: .; v_call: TRBV4-3
cdr3_aa: ASSFGQETQY; j_call: TRBJ2-5; clone_size: once; v_call: TRBV5-1
cdr3_aa: AWSLNSPLH; j_call: TRBJ1-6; clone_size: once; v_call: TRBV30
cdr3_aa: ASSFLRQGASTYEQY; j_call: TRBJ2-7; clone_size: .; v_call: TRBV28
cdr3_aa: ASMMASTDTQY; j_call: TRBJ2-3; clone_size: .; v_call: TRBV19
cdr3_aa: ASSLMGQGTDTQY; j_call: TRBJ2-3; clone_size: few; v_call: TRBV7-3
cdr3_aa: ASSLLPATLKY; j_call: TRBJ2-3; clone_size: .; v_call: TRBV7-9
cdr3_aa: ASSLGDGNYGYT; j_call: TRBJ1-2; clone_size: .; v_call: TRBV5-1
cdr3_aa: ASGAEAF; j_call: TRBJ1-1; clone_size: .; v_call: TRBV6-5
cdr3_aa: ASSLGLTGGVSGYT; j_call: TRBJ1-2; clone_size: .; v_call: TRBV7-9
cdr3_aa: ASSEYVGEANEQF; j_call: TRBJ2-1; clone_size: .; v_call: TRBV6-1
cdr3_aa: ASSVGDGVYEQY; j_call: TRBJ2-7; clone_size: .; v_call: TRBV9
cdr3_aa: ASSLEADTEAF; j_call: TRBJ1-1; clone_size: .; v_call: TRBV11-3
cdr3_aa: ASSSGIRDWTDTQY; j_call: TRBJ2-3; clone_size: .; v_call: TRBV5-1
cdr3_aa: ASSSTSGRVTDTQY; j_call: TRBJ2-3; clone_size: .; v_call: TRBV5-1
cdr3_aa: ASSPTGWDGYT; j_call: TRBJ1-2; clone_size: .; v_call: TRBV27
cdr3_aa: ASSLGGRWETQY; j_call: TRBJ2-5; clone_size: .; v_call: TRBV7-2